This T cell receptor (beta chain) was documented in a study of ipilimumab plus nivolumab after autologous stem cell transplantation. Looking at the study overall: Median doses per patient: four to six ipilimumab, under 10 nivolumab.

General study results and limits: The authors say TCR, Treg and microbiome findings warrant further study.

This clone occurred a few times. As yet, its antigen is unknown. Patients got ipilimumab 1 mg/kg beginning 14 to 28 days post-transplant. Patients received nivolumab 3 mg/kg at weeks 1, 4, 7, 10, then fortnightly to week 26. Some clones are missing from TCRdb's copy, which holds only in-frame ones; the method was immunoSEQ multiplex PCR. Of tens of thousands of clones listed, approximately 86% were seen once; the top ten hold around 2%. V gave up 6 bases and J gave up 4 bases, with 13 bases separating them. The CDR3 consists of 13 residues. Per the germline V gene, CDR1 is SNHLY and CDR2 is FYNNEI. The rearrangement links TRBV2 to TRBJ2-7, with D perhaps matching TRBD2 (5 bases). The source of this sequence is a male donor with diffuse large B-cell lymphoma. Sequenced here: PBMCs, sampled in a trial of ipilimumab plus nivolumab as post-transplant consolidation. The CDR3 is CASSSSGRYEQYF. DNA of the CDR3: TGTGCCAGCAGCTCAAGCGGAAGGTACGAGCAGTACTTC.